Following are 4 T cell receptor beta chains from one sample sequenced in a study of beta chain features in type 1 diabetes (dated by TCRdb to about 2018). The library was produced with the immunoSEQ multiplex PCR assay. The High Capacity cDNA Reverse Transcription Kit was used to reverse transcribe all of the isolated RNA, meaning that expressed TCRB transcripts were what got sequenced. Entries here come from immuneACCESS through TCRdb and include only in-frame sequences with V and J called. Some clones fail to appear in such tables; in the studies checked, an unresolved V gene covers under half of the shortfall, and the cause of the remainder is unknown. For this sample the table gives 20,000 to 30,000 clones, of which roughly three quarters were detected only once. The ten top clones hold about 2.2% of the sample. Sequencing was carried out using Tregs from blood. The cell subset or site label here, explained by the study, means: regulatory CD4+ T cells. Receptor source: a woman between 40 and 50 years old in good health.

The rearrangement links TRBV7-6 to TRBJ2-3; 11 positions match TRBD2. V was clipped by 5 bases and J by 4 bases; unmatched bases: 14. This CDR3 comprises 18 residues. Germline lookup yields CDR1 SGHVS and CDR2 FNYEAQ. CDR3 residues: CASSPRALFSGGADTQYF. In DNA form, the CDR3 reads TGTGCCAGCAGCCCCCGGGCATTATTTAGCGGGGGGGCAGATACGCAGTATTTT.

For the CDR3, the DNA is TGTGCCAGCAGCCCTCGGGGGGCCGTCATTCAGTACTTC. Its translation: CASSPRGAVIQYF. The chain carries TRBV7-2 and TRBJ2-4, with D possibly being TRBD2 (7 bases). This CDR3 comprises 13 residues. From germline, CDR1 is SGHTA and CDR2 FQGNSA. Deletions cut 5 bases from V and 9 bases from J, with 14 bases between. The entire variable domain, with the rest obtained from reference TRBV7-2 and TRBJ2-4, is as follows: GAGVSQSPSNKVTEKGKDVELRCDPISGHTALYWYRQSLGQGLEFLIYFQGNSAPDKSGLPSDRFSAERTGGSVSTLTIQRTQQEDSAVYLCASSPRGAVIQYFGAGTRLSVL.

The chain links TRBV28 to TRBJ2-3; 15 bases map to TRBD2. Unmatched junction bases numbered 12, after V lost 4 bases and J lost 1 base. The CDR3 consists of 20 residues. The germline gives CDR1 MDHEN, CDR2 SYDVKM. The CDR3 protein is CASSSPWTSGGGGGTDTQYF. DNA for the CDR3: TGTGCCAGCAGTTCGCCATGGACTAGCGGGGGGGGTGGAGGCACAGATACGCAGTATTTT.

V is TRBV2 and J is TRBJ2-1, with 10 bases aligning to TRBD2. Germline V gene data show CDR1 as SNHLY and CDR2 as FYNNEI. With V trimmed by 5 bases and J by 7 bases, 5 bases remained unmatched. The CDR3 loop spans 14 amino acids. The CDR3 sequence is CASSSAGGRNEQFF. CDR3 bases: TGTGCCAGCAGTTCAGCGGGGGGGAGAAATGAGCAGTTCTTC.